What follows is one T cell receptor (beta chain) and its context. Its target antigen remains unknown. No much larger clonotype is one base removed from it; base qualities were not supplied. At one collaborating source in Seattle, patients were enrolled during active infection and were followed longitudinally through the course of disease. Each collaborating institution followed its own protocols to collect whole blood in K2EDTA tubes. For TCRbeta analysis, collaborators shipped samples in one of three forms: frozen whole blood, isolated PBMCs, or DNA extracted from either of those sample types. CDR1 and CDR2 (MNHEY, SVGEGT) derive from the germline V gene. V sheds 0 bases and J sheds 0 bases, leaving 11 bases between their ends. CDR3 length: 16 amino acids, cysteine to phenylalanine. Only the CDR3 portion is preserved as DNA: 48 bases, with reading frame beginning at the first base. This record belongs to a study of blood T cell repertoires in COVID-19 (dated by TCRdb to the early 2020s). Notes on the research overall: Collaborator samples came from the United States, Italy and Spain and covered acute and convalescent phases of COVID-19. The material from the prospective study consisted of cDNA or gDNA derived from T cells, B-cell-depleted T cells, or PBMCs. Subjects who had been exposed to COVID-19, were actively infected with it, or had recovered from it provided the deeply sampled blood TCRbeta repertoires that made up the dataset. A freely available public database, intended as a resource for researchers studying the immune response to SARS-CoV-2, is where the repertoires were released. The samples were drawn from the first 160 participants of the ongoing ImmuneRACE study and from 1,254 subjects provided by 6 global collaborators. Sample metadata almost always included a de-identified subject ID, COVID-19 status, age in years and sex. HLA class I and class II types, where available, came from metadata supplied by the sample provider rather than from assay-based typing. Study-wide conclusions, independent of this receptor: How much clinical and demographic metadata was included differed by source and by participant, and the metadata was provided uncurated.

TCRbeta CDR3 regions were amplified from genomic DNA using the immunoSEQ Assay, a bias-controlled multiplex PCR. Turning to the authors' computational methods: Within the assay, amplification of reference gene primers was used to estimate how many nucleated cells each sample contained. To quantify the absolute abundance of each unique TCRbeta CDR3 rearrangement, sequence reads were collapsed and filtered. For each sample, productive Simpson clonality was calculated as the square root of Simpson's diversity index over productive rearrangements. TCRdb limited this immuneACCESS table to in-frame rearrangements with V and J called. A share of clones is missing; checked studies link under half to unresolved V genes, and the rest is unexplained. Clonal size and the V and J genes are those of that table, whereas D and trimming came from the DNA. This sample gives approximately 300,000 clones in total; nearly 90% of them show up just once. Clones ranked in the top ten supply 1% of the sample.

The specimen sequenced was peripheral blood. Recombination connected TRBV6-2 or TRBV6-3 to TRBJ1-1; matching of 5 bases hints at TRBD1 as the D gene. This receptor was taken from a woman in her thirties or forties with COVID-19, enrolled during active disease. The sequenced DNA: TGTGCCAGCAGTTACTCGGGGCGCGCGGTGAACACTGAAGCTTTCTTT. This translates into CASSYSGRAVNTEAFF.